Sequencing of this TCR beta chain was carried out in a study of vaccination and CD4 T cells after COVID-19. As for treatment: roughly 10-day PBMC culture with coronavirus spike peptide pools or control peptides (ViraFEST assay). In the case of this clonotype: Its antigen is unidentified.

Germline CDR1 and CDR2: SEHNR and FQNEAQ (reference sequence). V was clipped by 0 bases and J by 0 bases, with 6 bases between them. This CDR3 has 15 amino acids. CD4+ T cells that had been cultured provided DNA sequenced with the Oncomine TCR Beta short-read assay. Each CDR3 protein gets one entry after TCRdb re-called the PCR reads with MiXCR. Of approximately 10,000 distinct CDR3 sequences detected, about 56% appear once; the ten largest clones hold 30%. This clonotype was obtained from a human donor who had recovered from COVID-19. Material: CD4+ T cells from blood, cultured in vitro. This chain links TRBV7-9 with TRBJ1-3; D gene uncertain. In DNA, the CDR3 is TGTGCCAGCAGCTTAGCGGGAGCCTCTGGAAACACCATATATTTT. Protein: CASSLAGASGNTIYF.